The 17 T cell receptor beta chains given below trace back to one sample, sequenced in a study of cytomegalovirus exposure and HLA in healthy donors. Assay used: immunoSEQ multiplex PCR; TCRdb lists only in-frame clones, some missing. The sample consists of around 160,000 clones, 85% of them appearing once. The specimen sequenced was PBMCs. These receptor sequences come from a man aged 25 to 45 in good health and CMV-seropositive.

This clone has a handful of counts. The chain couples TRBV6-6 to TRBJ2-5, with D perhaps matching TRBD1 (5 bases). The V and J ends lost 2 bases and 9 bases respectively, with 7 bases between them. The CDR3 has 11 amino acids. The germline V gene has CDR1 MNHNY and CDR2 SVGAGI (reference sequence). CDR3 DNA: TGTGCCAGCAGTTACACAGGTGCCCAGTACTTC. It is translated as CASSYTGAQYF.

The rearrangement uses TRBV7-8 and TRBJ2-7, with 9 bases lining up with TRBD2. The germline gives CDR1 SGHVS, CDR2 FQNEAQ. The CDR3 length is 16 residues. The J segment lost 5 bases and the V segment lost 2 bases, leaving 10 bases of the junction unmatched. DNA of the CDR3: TGTGCCAGCAGCTTAAGACCGGGACTAGCTGCCGACGAGCAGTACTTC. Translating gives CASSLRPGLAADEQYF.

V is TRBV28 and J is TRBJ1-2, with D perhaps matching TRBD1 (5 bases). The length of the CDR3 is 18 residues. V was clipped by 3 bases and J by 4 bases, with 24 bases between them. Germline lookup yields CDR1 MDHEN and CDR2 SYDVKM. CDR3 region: CASSFSGWGVRTFYGYTF. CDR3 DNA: TGTGCCAGCAGTTTTTCTGGCTGGGGGGTTCGGACTTTCTATGGCTACACCTTC.

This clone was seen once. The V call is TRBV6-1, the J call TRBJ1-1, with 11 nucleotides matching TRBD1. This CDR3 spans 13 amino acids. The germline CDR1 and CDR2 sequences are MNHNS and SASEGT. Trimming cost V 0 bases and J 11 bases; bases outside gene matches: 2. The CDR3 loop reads CASSEADRGPAFF. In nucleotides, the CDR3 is TGTGCCAGCAGTGAAGCGGACAGGGGGCCGGCTTTCTTT.

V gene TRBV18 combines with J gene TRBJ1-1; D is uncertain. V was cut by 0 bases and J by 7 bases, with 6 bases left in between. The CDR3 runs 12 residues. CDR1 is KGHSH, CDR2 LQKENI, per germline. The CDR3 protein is CASSPPSSEAFF. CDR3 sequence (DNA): TGTGCCAGCTCACCACCGTCCAGTGAAGCTTTCTTT.

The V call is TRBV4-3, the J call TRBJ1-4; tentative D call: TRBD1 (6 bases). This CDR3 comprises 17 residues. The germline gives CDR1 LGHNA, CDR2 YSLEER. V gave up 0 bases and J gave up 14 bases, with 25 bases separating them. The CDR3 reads CASSQDGQPPSNDGLFF. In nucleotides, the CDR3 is TGCGCCAGCAGCCAAGATGGACAGCCGCCTTCCAATGACGGGCTGTTTTTT.

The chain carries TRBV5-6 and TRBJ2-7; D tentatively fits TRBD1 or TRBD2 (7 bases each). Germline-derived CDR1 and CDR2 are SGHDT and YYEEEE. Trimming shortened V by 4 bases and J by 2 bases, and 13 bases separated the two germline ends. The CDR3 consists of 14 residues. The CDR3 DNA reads TGTGCCAGCAGCCTGGGAGGGGGCCCCTACGAGCAGTACTTC. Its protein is CASSLGGGPYEQYF.

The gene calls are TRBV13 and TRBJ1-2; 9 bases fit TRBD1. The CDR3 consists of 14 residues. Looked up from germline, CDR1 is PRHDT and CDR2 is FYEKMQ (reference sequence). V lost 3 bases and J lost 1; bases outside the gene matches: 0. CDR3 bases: TGTGCCAGCAGCTTGGACAGGGGTAACTATGGCTACACCTTC. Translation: CASSLDRGNYGYTF.

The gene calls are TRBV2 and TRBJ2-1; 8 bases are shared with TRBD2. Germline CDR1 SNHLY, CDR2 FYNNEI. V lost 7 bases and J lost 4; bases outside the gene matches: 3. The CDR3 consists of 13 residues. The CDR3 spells CASKGGGYNEQFF. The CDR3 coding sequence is TGTGCCAGCAAGGGCGGGGGGTACAATGAGCAGTTCTTC.

The CDR3 loop reads CASSIPIVRYGYTF. In DNA, the CDR3 is TGTGCCAGTAGTATACCAATAGTTCGCTATGGCTACACCTTC. The rearrangement uses TRBV19 and TRBJ1-2; no reliable D call. This CDR3 is built from 14 residues. Germline assignment: CDR1 LNHDA and CDR2 SQIVND (reference sequence). Trimming took 2 bases from V and 4 from J, leaving 11 bases between them.

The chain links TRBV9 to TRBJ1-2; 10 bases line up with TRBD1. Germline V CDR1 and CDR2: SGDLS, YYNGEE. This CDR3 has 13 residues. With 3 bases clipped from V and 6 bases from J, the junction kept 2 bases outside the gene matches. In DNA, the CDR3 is TGTGCCAGCAGCGCCGACAGGGGGCATGGCTACACCTTC. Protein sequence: CASSADRGHGYTF.

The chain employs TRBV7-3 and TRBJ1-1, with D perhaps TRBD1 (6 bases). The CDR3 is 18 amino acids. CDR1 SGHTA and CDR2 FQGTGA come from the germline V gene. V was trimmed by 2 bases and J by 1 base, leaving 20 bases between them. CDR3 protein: CASSLVGGARLRNTEAFF. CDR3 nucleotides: TGTGCCAGCAGCTTAGTTGGGGGGGCTCGCTTGAGGAACACTGAAGCTTTCTTT.

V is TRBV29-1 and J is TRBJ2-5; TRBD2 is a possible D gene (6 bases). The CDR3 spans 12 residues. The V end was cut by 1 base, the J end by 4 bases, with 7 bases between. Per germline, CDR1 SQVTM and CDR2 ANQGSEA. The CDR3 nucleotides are TGCAGCGTTGAAGGGGGAGGAGAGACCCAGTACTTC. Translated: CSVEGGGETQYF.

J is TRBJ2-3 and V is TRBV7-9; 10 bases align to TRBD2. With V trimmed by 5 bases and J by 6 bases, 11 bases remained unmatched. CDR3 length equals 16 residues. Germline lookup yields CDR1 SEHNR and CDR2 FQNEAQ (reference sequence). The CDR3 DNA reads TGTGCCAGCAGCGATCAGAGCGGGGGGGCTTCCGATACGCAGTATTTT. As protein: CASSDQSGGASDTQYF.

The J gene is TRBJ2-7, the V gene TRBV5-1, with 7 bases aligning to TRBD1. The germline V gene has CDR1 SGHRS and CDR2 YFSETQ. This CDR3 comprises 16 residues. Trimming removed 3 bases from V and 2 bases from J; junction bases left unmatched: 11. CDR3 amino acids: CASSSSTGQLAYEQYF. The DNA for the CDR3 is TGCGCCAGCAGCTCCTCGACGGGACAGCTAGCCTACGAGCAGTACTTC.

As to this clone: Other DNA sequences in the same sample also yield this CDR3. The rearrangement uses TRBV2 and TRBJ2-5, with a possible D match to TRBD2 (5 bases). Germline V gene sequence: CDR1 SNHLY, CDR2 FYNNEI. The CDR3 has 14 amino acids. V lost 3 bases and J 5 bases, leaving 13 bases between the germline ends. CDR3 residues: CASSEGLASETQYF. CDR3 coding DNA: TGTGCCAGCAGTGAGGGCCTAGCATCGGAGACCCAGTACTTC.

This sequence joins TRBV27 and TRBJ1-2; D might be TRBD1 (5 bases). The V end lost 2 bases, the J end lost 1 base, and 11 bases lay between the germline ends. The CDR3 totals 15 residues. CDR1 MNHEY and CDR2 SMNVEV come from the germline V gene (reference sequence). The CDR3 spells CASSLDGHLNYGYTF. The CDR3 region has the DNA TGTGCCAGCAGTTTAGACGGACACCTTAACTATGGCTACACCTTC.